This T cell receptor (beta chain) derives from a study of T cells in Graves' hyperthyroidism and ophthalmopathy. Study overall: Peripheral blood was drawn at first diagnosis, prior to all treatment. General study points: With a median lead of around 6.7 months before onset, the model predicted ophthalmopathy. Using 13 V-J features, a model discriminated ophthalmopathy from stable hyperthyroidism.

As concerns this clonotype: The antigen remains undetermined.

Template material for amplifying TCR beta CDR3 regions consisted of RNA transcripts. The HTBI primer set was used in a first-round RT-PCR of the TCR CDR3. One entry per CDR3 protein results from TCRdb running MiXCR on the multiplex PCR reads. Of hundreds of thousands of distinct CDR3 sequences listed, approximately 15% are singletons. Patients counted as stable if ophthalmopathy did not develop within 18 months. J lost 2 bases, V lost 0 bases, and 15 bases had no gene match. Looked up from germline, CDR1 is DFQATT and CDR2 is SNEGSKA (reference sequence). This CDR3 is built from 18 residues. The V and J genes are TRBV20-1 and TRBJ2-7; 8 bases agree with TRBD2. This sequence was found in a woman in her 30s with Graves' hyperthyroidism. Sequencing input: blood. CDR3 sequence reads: CSARDPTGGPGVTYEQYF. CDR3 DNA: TGCAGTGCTAGAGATCCCACGGGGGGGCCGGGAGTCACCTACGAGCAGTACTTC.